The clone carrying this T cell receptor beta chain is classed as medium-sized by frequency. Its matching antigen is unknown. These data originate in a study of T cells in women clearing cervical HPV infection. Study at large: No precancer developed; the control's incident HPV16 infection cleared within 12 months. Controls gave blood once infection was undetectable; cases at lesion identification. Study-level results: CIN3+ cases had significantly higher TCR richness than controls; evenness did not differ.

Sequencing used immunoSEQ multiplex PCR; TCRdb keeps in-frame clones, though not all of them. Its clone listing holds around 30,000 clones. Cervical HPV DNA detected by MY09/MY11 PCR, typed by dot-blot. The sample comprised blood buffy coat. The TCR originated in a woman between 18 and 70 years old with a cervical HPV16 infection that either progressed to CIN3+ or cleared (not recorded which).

The CDR3 region is CASSFEGGLPIQYF. The covered CDR3 bases are TGTGCCAGCAGCTTTGAAGGGGGCCTGCCCATT. The chain joins TRBV5-6 to TRBJ2-4, with 7 nucleotides matching TRBD1. The read terminates 3 residues before the CDR3 end, so the remaining end is supplied by the germline J gene. Germline V gene lookup returns CDR1 SGHDT and CDR2 YYEEEE. This CDR3 is built from 14 residues. V shed 2 bases, J shed 9 bases, and the junction held 8 bases outside the gene matches.